A single sample gave rise to the 28 T cell receptor beta chains below, sequenced in a study of long-term antiretroviral therapy in people with HIV. The authors ran the immunoSEQ assay, v3.0, at survey level. The protocol was immunoSEQ multiplex PCR, while the TCRdb copy is restricted to in-frame clones and leaves out a portion. Of 40,000 or so clones listed, approximately 86% are singletons. Specimen: unsorted PBMCs, collected just before starting antiretroviral therapy. All receptors come from a woman aged 18-35 years with HIV.

The chain uses TRBV7-9 and TRBJ2-5; 7 nucleotides match TRBD2. Germline CDR1 reads SEHNR; CDR2 reads FQNEAQ (reference sequence). The CDR3 has 15 residues. After removal of 2 bases from V and 3 bases from J, the junction contained 6 bases not matched to a gene. DNA for the CDR3: TGTGCCAGCAGCTTAACGGGGAGGGAAGAAGAGACCCAGTACTTC. It encodes CASSLTGREEETQYF.

This chain joins TRBV7-8 and TRBJ2-1, with 7 bases identical to TRBD1. CDR3 length: 15 residues. Germline trimming cut 5 bases from V and 0 bases from J; bases unmatched to any gene: 4. Germline CDR1 is SGHVS and CDR2 is FQNEAQ. CDR3 residues: CASSLRDSSYNEQFF. The CDR3, as DNA: TGTGCCAGCAGCCTCCGGGACAGCTCCTACAATGAGCAGTTCTTC.

V usage is TRBV4-3 and J usage is TRBJ2-7, with TRBD2 as a possible D gene (5 bases). V was trimmed by 0 bases and J by 4 bases, leaving 7 bases between them. Germline V CDR1 and CDR2: LGHNA, YSLEER. This CDR3 region has 13 residues. In nucleotides, the CDR3 is TGCGCCAGCAGCCAAGATCGGGGATACGAGCAGTACTTC. Translated, it gives CASSQDRGYEQYF.

V usage is TRBV27 and J usage is TRBJ2-3, with D possibly being TRBD2 (5 bases). V was pared by 5 bases and J by 5 bases, with 20 bases between. The CDR3 is 16 amino acids. Germline V gene lookup returns CDR1 MNHEY and CDR2 SMNVEV (reference sequence). The CDR3 is CASSEPTYSRGDTQYF. The DNA for the CDR3 is TGTGCCAGCAGTGAACCTACGTACTCTCGGGGAGATACGCAGTATTTT.

The genes are TRBV7-9 and TRBJ2-4; D unresolved. The V end lost 5 bases, the J end lost 1 base, and 15 bases lay between the germline ends. CDR1 and CDR2 (germline): SEHNR, FQNEAQ (reference sequence). The CDR3 contains 16 residues. The CDR3 loop is CASSPRSSVAKNIQYF. CDR3 nucleotides: TGTGCCAGCAGCCCTAGATCTTCGGTGGCCAAAAACATTCAGTACTTC. Complete variable domain (other parts from reference TRBV7-9 and TRBJ2-4): DTGVSQNPRHKITKRGQNVTFRCDPISEHNRLYWYRQTLGQGPEFLTYFQNEAQLEKSRLLSDRFSAERPKGSFSTLEIQRTEQGDSAMYLCASSPRSSVAKNIQYFGAGTRLSVL.

This clone was seen a handful of times. V is TRBV2 and J is TRBJ2-7; 7 bases are shared with TRBD1. Germline values: CDR1 SNHLY, CDR2 FYNNEI. The V and J ends lost 6 bases and 5 bases, in that order; junction bases with no gene match: 4. CDR3 length: 12 residues. CDR3 loop: CASRQDRDEQYF. CDR3 nucleotides: TGTGCCAGCAGACAAGACAGGGACGAGCAGTACTTC.

The chain combines TRBV9 with TRBJ1-1; D not resolved. The CDR3 totals 13 residues. With 1 base removed from V and 1 base from J, the gap between germline ends came to 5 bases. In germline, CDR1 is SGDLS, CDR2 YYNGEE. The CDR3 sequence is CASSVSANTEAFF. The CDR3 bases are TGTGCCAGCAGCGTAAGCGCGAACACTGAAGCTTTCTTT.

The V gene is TRBV29-1, the J gene TRBJ2-1; the D is unclear. CDR3 size: 12 residues. V dropped 4 bases and J dropped 8 bases, with 12 bases sitting between them. The germline CDR1 and CDR2 sequences are SQVTM and ANQGSEA. Here the CDR3 reads CSVGRDYDEQFF. For the CDR3, the DNA is TGCAGCGTTGGAAGGGATTACGATGAGCAGTTCTTC.

The rearrangement links TRBV9 to TRBJ2-2; D is tentatively TRBD1 or TRBD2 (5 bases each). V lost 0 bases to trimming and J lost 4 bases, with 22 bases between them. The germline gives CDR1 SGDLS, CDR2 YYNGEE. The CDR3 consists of 19 residues. CDR3 bases: TGTGCCAGCAGCGTAGGGACCGGGACCCCTAACCTCCCCACCGGGGAGCTGTTTTTT. This translates into CASSVGTGTPNLPTGELFF.

This chain uses TRBV18 with TRBJ1-1; D possibly corresponds to TRBD1 (5 bases). Germline V gene data show CDR1 as KGHSH and CDR2 as LQKENI. There are 14 residues in the CDR3. V lost 3 bases and J 7 bases, leaving 15 bases between the germline ends. This chain's CDR3 is CASSPRPGTNEAFF. CDR3 in DNA: TGTGCCAGCTCACCGCGGCCCGGGACCAATGAAGCTTTCTTT.

V is TRBV6-4 and J is TRBJ1-1, with 7 bases fitting TRBD1. This CDR3 comprises 16 residues. Germline V gene sequence: CDR1 MRHNA, CDR2 SNTAGT. V lost 5 bases to trimming and J lost 0 bases; unmatched junction nucleotides: 9. CDR3 DNA: TGTGCCAGCAGTCGAGATCCGGGACAGATGAACACTGAAGCTTTCTTT. This sequence encodes CASSRDPGQMNTEAFF.

The chain uses TRBV5-1 and TRBJ1-2; 11 bases fit TRBD1. The CDR3 is 15 amino acids. Looked up from germline, CDR1 is SGHRS and CDR2 is YFSETQ. V dropped 0 bases and J dropped 6; count of bases not matched to a gene: 4. CDR3 loop: CASSLALGQGDGYTF. CDR3 nucleotides: TGCGCCAGCAGCTTGGCCTTGGGACAGGGGGATGGCTACACCTTC. Supplemented by reference TRBV5-1 and TRBJ1-2, the full variable domain reads KAGVTQTPRYLIKTRGQQVTLSCSPISGHRSVSWYQQTPGQGLQFLFEYFSETQRNKGNFPGRFSGRQFSNSRSEMNVSTLELGDSALYLCASSLALGQGDGYTFGSGTRLTVV.

The chain uses TRBV28 and TRBJ2-7; unclear D gene. Per the germline V gene, CDR1 is MDHEN and CDR2 is SYDVKM. The CDR3 totals 13 residues. The V end lost 7 bases, the J end lost 4 bases, and 14 bases lay between the germline ends. The CDR3 loop reads CASTGQANYEQYF. CDR3 DNA: TGTGCCAGCACCGGCCAAGCGAATTACGAGCAGTACTTC.

V usage is TRBV28 and J usage is TRBJ1-2; 8 bases map to TRBD1. CDR3 length equals 17 residues. The V segment lost 4 bases and the J segment 6 bases; nucleotides outside the gene matches: 16. Germline V CDR1 and CDR2: MDHEN, SYDVKM. CDR3 sequence (DNA): TGTGCCAGCAGTTATCAACAAGGACAGGGACTTAGGGATGGCTACACCTTC. Translated: CASSYQQGQGLRDGYTF.

V and J are TRBV19 and TRBJ2-7, with D possibly matching TRBD1 (6 bases). Trimming shortened V by 3 bases and J by 1 base, and 13 bases separated the two germline ends. This CDR3 comprises 15 residues. Per germline, CDR1 LNHDA and CDR2 SQIVND (reference sequence). The CDR3 loop is CASSISGQGSYEQYF. Written as DNA, the CDR3 is TGTGCCAGTAGTATTTCCGGTCAGGGGTCCTACGAGCAGTACTTC.

The V and J genes are TRBV5-4 and TRBJ1-2; D is ambiguous. Germline V gene lookup returns CDR1 SGHNT and CDR2 YYREEE (reference sequence). The CDR3 sequence is 15 residues long. The V and J ends lost 0 bases and 4 bases respectively, with 13 bases between them. This CDR3 is CASSLVVGLSYGYTF. Here the CDR3 DNA reads TGTGCCAGCAGCTTGGTGGTCGGGTTATCCTATGGCTACACCTTC.

In nucleotides, the CDR3 is TGTGCCAGTAAGACTAGCGCCTTAAGGGAGACCCAGTACTTC. Protein: CASKTSALRETQYF. The chain joins TRBV19 to TRBJ2-5; the match to TRBD2 covers 8 bases. Germline CDR1 LNHDA, CDR2 SQIVND (reference sequence). The CDR3 contains 14 residues. V lost 7 bases, J lost 5 bases, and 9 bases stayed unmatched.

This rearrangement joins TRBV27 to TRBJ2-7, with D perhaps TRBD2 (5 bases). V was pared by 5 bases and J by 3 bases, with 8 bases between. Looked up from germline, CDR1 is MNHEY and CDR2 is SMNVEV (reference sequence). The CDR3 consists of 12 residues. This CDR3 is CASSGSVYEQYF. The DNA for the CDR3 is TGTGCCAGCAGTGGTAGCGTCTACGAGCAGTACTTC.

This clone was counted once. The chain links TRBV19 to TRBJ2-1; either TRBD1 or TRBD2 may supply D (7 bases each). Between the trimmed V and J ends, which lost 6 bases and 2 bases, there was a span of 11 bases. Germline V gene data show CDR1 as LNHDA and CDR2 as SQIVND (reference sequence). This CDR3 spans 14 amino acids. In DNA form, the CDR3 reads TGTGCCAGTAGGCAGGGGGGGACCTACAATGAGCAGTTCTTC. Translated, it gives CASRQGGTYNEQFF.

The V and J genes are TRBV7-8 and TRBJ2-1, with 7 nucleotides matching TRBD2. CDR1 SGHVS and CDR2 FQNEAQ come from the germline V gene. V dropped 5 bases and J dropped 7; count of bases not matched to a gene: 14. The CDR3 is made up of 16 amino acids. The CDR3 DNA follows: TGTGCCAGCAGCCACCGTGGGAGGGTTTTGGAGAATGAGCAGTTCTTC. Translating gives CASSHRGRVLENEQFF. The full variable domain, completed using reference TRBV7-8 and TRBJ2-1, is GAGVSQSPRYKVAKRGQDVALRCDPISGHVSLFWYQQALGQGPEFLTYFQNEAQLDKSGLPSDRFFAERPEGSVSTLKIQRTQQEDSAVYLCASSHRGRVLENEQFFGPGTRLTVL.

V and J are TRBV2 and TRBJ2-2; D call uncertain. V lost 6 bases to trimming and J lost 0 bases, with 8 bases between them. Per germline, CDR1 SNHLY and CDR2 FYNNEI. CDR3 length equals 14 residues. The CDR3 coding sequence is TGTGCCAGCAGGTTAGCCTCGAACACCGGGGAGCTGTTTTTT. Amino acid sequence: CASRLASNTGELFF.

The V and J genes are TRBV7-3 and TRBJ2-1; 8 bases line up with TRBD2. Losses at the gene ends were 5 bases for V and 0 bases for J; bases not matched to a gene: 0. The CDR3 has 14 residues. Germline V gene data show CDR1 as SGHTA and CDR2 as FQGTGA. The CDR3 spells CASSLAGSYNEQFF. DNA of the CDR3: TGTGCCAGCAGCCTAGCGGGCTCCTACAATGAGCAGTTCTTC. The entire variable domain, with the rest obtained from reference TRBV7-3 and TRBJ2-1, is as follows: GAGVSQTPSNKVTEKGKYVELRCDPISGHTALYWYRQSLGQGPEFLIYFQGTGAADDSGLPNDRFFAVRPEGSVSTLKIQRTERGDSAVYLCASSLAGSYNEQFFGPGTRLTVL.

The rearrangement joins TRBV7-9 to TRBJ2-3; 10 nucleotides match TRBD2. V gave up 3 bases and J gave up 6 bases; unmatched junction bases: 9. Germline lookup yields CDR1 SEHNR and CDR2 FQNEAQ (reference sequence). This CDR3 region has 16 residues. The CDR3 region has the DNA TGTGCCAGCAGCTTTGAGCGAGCGGGAGGGGGGGATACGCAGTATTTT. This codes for CASSFERAGGGDTQYF.

V and J are TRBV5-8 and TRBJ2-7; possible D gene TRBD2, 5 bases. Per germline, CDR1 SGHTS and CDR2 YDEGEE. Trimming took 4 bases from V and 4 from J, leaving 9 bases between them. The CDR3 sequence is 12 residues long. CDR3 in DNA: TGTGCCAGCAGCCACCGGGGATACGAGCAGTACTTC. The encoded protein is CASSHRGYEQYF.

The V and J genes are TRBV7-2 and TRBJ2-7; 8 bases match TRBD2. CDR3 length equals 16 residues. Germline lookup yields CDR1 SGHTA and CDR2 FQGNSA. J gave up 7 bases and V 5 bases, and 16 bases lay outside the gene matches. The CDR3 bases are TGTGCCAGCAGCGCCGGACTAGCAGGAATCTGGGGGGAGCAGTACTTC. Its translation is CASSAGLAGIWGEQYF.

The V gene is TRBV6-5, the J gene TRBJ2-7; 11 bases agree with TRBD2. The germline V gene encodes CDR1 MNHEY and CDR2 SVGAGI. Unmatched junction bases numbered 1, after V lost 0 bases and J lost 3 bases. This CDR3 region has 15 residues. Here the CDR3 reads CASSYSSGRVYEQYF. The CDR3 nucleotides read TGTGCCAGCAGTTACTCTAGCGGGAGGGTCTACGAGCAGTACTTC.

This chain joins TRBV6-5 and TRBJ1-3; D might be TRBD1 (6 bases). This CDR3 contains 13 residues. Germline lookup yields CDR1 MNHEY and CDR2 SVGAGI. The ends were cut back, 6 bases at V and 4 bases at J, with 10 bases in the middle. The CDR3 bases are TGTGCCAGCAGAACAACAGGGGGAAACACCATATATTTT. The encoded protein is CASRTTGGNTIYF.

CDR3 protein: CASSIRDWGGEQFF. The CDR3 DNA follows: TGCGCCAGCAGCATCCGTGACTGGGGAGGAGAGCAGTTCTTC. The chain is built from TRBV5-1 and TRBJ2-1, with TRBD2 as a possible D gene (6 bases). The CDR3 loop spans 14 amino acids. Germline assignment: CDR1 SGHRS and CDR2 YFSETQ. The V and J ends lost 4 bases and 10 bases respectively, with 18 bases between them.